This entry lists 23 T cell receptor beta chains sequenced from one sample in a study of blood T cells in healthy people across ages. Through a sample-barcoded 5' primer and a J-beta primer mix, a second PCR was run for roughly 7 to 12 cycles. Each CDR3 protein is one row after TCRdb ran MiXCR on the 5' RACE reads. This repertoire shows 1.5 million to 1.9 million distinct CDR3 sequences, 42% found once; its top ten account for just over 4%. Sequenced: blood. Receptors were obtained from a woman under 30 in good health.

CDR3 loop: CAWSAGYSYEQYF. As DNA, the CDR3 is TGTGCCTGGAGTGCAGGATACTCCTACGAGCAGTACTTC. The V call is TRBV30, the J call TRBJ2-7; D is uncertain. CDR1 and CDR2 from the germline V gene are GTSNPN and SVGIG (reference sequence). V lost 1 base, J lost 0 bases, and 7 bases lay in between. The CDR3 is 13 amino acids. Complete variable domain (other parts from reference TRBV30 and TRBJ2-7): SQTIHQWPATLVQPVGSPLSLECTVEGTSNPNLYWYRQAAGRGLQLLFYSVGIGQISSEVPQNLSASRPQDRQFILSSKKLLLSDSGFYLCAWSAGYSYEQYFGPGTRLTVT.

The chain employs TRBV7-2 and TRBJ1-2, with D possibly TRBD1 on 6 matching bases. There are 15 residues in the CDR3. V was trimmed by 5 bases and J by 7 bases, leaving 20 bases between them. Germline CDR1 SGHTA, CDR2 FQGNSA. CDR3 DNA: TGTGCCAGCAGCGCGCCCGGACAGCTAATGGGTGGCTACACCTTC. This codes for CASSAPGQLMGGYTF.

This chain connects TRBV7-9 to TRBJ1-2; D perhaps matches TRBD1 (5 bases). V gave up 1 base and J gave up 2 bases, with 17 bases separating them. Germline V CDR1 and CDR2: SEHNR, FQNEAQ (reference sequence). This CDR3 comprises 17 residues. CDR3 in DNA: TGTGCCAGCAGCTTAGGGGGCGTCGTTAGGTACAACTATGGCTACACCTTC. Its protein product is CASSLGGVVRYNYGYTF. The full variable domain, completed using reference TRBV7-9 and TRBJ1-2, is DTGVSQNPRHKITKRGQNVTFRCDPISEHNRLYWYRQTLGQGPEFLTYFQNEAQLEKSRLLSDRFSAERPKGSFSTLEIQRTEQGDSAMYLCASSLGGVVRYNYGYTFGSGTRLTVV.

This sequence joins TRBV11-1 and TRBJ2-1; 9 bases fit TRBD1. The CDR3 runs to 14 residues. The ends lost 10 bases at V and 7 bases at J; junction bases unmatched: 11. CDR1 and CDR2 from the germline V gene are SGHAT and FQDESV (reference sequence). CDR3 sequence reads: CATRGGTGSNEQFF. In DNA, the CDR3 is TGTGCCACCCGTGGCGGGACAGGGTCAAATGAGCAGTTCTTC.

This clonotype was seen only a few times. The CDR3 bases are TGTGCCAGCAGCTTGGGTCCAGCGGGGAATGACAATGAGCAGTTCTTC. Residues: CASSLGPAGNDNEQFF. This rearrangement joins TRBV5-4 to TRBJ2-1; 7 bases align to TRBD2. The CDR3 consists of 16 residues. The germline CDR1 and CDR2 sequences are SGHNT and YYREEE (reference sequence). Trimming at V came to 0 bases and at J to 5 bases, leaving 8 bases not matched to a gene.

This chain links TRBV6-5 with TRBJ2-7; TRBD1 aligns across 10 bases. The V gene end was trimmed by 2 bases and the J gene end by 7 bases; junction bases not matched to a gene: 8. CDR1 and CDR2 (germline): MNHEY, SVGAGI. The CDR3 covers 15 residues. The CDR3 protein is CASSYAGTGASEQYF. The CDR3 bases are TGTGCCAGCAGTTACGCCGGGACAGGGGCCAGTGAGCAGTACTTC.

This clonotype was recorded at least ten times. The rearrangement joins TRBV4-1 to TRBJ2-3; TRBD1 agrees at 9 bases. CDR3 length: 14 amino acids. After removal of 8 bases from V and 0 bases from J, the junction contained 3 bases not matched to a gene. Germline loops: CDR1 MGHRA, CDR2 YSYEKL. The CDR3 bases are TGCGCCAGCGGACAGGGGCCTAGCACAGATACGCAGTATTTT. This gives the protein CASGQGPSTDTQYF.

CDR3 sequence: CASSQSVWSYNEQYF. CDR3 bases: TGTGCCAGCAGCCAGAGTGTGTGGTCCTACAATGAGCAGTACTTC. The rearrangement links TRBV7-2 to TRBJ2-1; D not certain. Near its end, the DNA agrees better with TRBJ2-7, so the J call may be wrong. This CDR3 has 15 amino acids. Germline V lookup: CDR1 SGHTA, CDR2 FQGNSA.

This CDR3 is CSARDGQAGQPQHF. The CDR3 DNA follows: TGCAGTGCTAGAGATGGACAGGCTGGGCAGCCCCAGCATTTT. V and J are TRBV20-1 and TRBJ1-5; TRBD1 aligns across 7 bases. Germline CDR1 DFQATT, CDR2 SNEGSKA (reference sequence). V shed 0 bases, J shed 7 bases, and the junction held 6 bases outside the gene matches. The CDR3 loop spans 14 amino acids.

V is TRBV7-3 and J is TRBJ2-3, with TRBD1 as a possible D gene (6 bases). The CDR3 totals 13 residues. Germline-derived CDR1 and CDR2 are SGHTA and FQGTGA. Trimming took 6 bases from V and 3 from J, leaving 10 bases between them. CDR3 protein: CASRDTGTDTQYF. CDR3 nucleotides: TGTGCCAGCAGAGATACAGGGACAGATACGCAGTATTTT.

J is TRBJ1-5 and V is TRBV10-3; D remains unclear. The CDR3 is made up of 16 amino acids. Trimming removed 8 bases from V and 6 bases from J, with 23 bases in between. Germline V gene sequence: CDR1 ENHRY, CDR2 SYGVKD. This CDR3 is CAILPGVGLPSQPQHF. In nucleotides, the CDR3 is TGTGCCATCCTTCCGGGCGTTGGGTTGCCCAGTCAGCCCCAGCATTTT.

J is TRBJ2-1 and V is TRBV4-1; 9 bases align to TRBD2. Germline CDR1 reads MGHRA; CDR2 reads YSYEKL. The CDR3 has 18 residues. J gave up 5 bases and V 4 bases, and 15 bases lay outside the gene matches. Here the CDR3 DNA reads TGCGCCAGCAGCCGTTCCCCTCCACTAGCGGGCCTCAACAATGAGCAGTTCTTC. Its protein is CASSRSPPLAGLNNEQFF.

The chain combines TRBV5-1 with TRBJ2-3; 7 bases map to TRBD1. The CDR3 has 16 residues. Germline CDR1 reads SGHRS; CDR2 reads YFSETQ. The V gene end was trimmed by 2 bases and the J gene end by 3 bases; junction bases not matched to a gene: 9. CDR3 nucleotides: TGCGCCAGCAGCTTAGGTCGGGCAGGGGGAACAGATACGCAGTATTTT. Protein: CASSLGRAGGTDTQYF.

This clonotype was seen more than once but under ten times. This chain uses TRBV29-1 with TRBJ2-7; D unresolved. The germline gives CDR1 SQVTM, CDR2 ANQGSEA. This CDR3 region has 15 residues. Trimming took off 5 bases at V and 0 bases at J, with 17 bases between the two ends. CDR3 in DNA: TGCAGCGTTCTCCCGAGAATAGGCTTCTCCTACGAGCAGTACTTC. This translates into CSVLPRIGFSYEQYF.

This chain links TRBV7-3 with TRBJ2-1, with 7 bases lining up with TRBD2. CDR1 is SGHTA, CDR2 FQGTGA, per germline. After removal of 5 bases from V and 7 bases from J, the junction contained 8 bases not matched to a gene. The CDR3 is made up of 14 amino acids. CDR3 bases: TGTGCCAGCAGCCCGGGGAGGGCCAATAATGAGCAGTTCTTC. This gives the protein CASSPGRANNEQFF.

This clonotype occurred a few times. This chain's CDR3 is CASSPVRTEAFF. DNA for the CDR3: TGTGCCAGCAGCCCAGTTCGGACTGAAGCTTTCTTT. This chain links TRBV7-2 with TRBJ1-1; D is unclear. Germline CDR1 reads SGHTA; CDR2 reads FQGNSA. The CDR3 loop spans 12 amino acids. Trimming took off 5 bases at V and 5 bases at J, with 9 bases between the two ends.

This clonotype was detected only a few times. The rearrangement links TRBV29-1 to TRBJ2-1; 13 bases align to TRBD2. The CDR3 spans 13 residues. CDR1 is SQVTM, CDR2 ANQGSEA, per germline. The DNA of the CDR3 is TGCGGCGCTGGACTAGCGGGAGCCAATGAGCAGTTCTTC. It yields the protein CGAGLAGANEQFF.

The chain carries TRBV20-1 and TRBJ1-1; tentative D call: TRBD1 (5 bases). CDR1 DFQATT and CDR2 SNEGSKA come from the germline V gene (reference sequence). V lost 3 bases, J lost 3 bases, and 14 bases lay in between. This CDR3 region has 14 residues. CDR3 sequence: CSARARQGYTEAFF. The CDR3 DNA reads TGCAGTGCTAGGGCCCGGCAGGGTTACACTGAAGCTTTCTTT.

This clonotype was found a few times. This chain joins TRBV15 and TRBJ2-1; TRBD2 matches at 8 bases. Germline CDR1 is LNHNV and CDR2 is YYDKDF (reference sequence). The length of the CDR3 is 16 residues. Germline trimming cut 1 base from V and 7 bases from J; bases unmatched to any gene: 9. CDR3 in amino acids: CATSRGVAGRLNEQFF. As DNA, the CDR3 is TGTGCCACCAGCAGAGGTGTAGCGGGGCGATTGAATGAGCAGTTCTTC.

This clonotype appeared a few times. This chain joins TRBV28 and TRBJ2-7; the D is unclear. Per the germline V gene, CDR1 is MDHEN and CDR2 is SYDVKM. The CDR3 has 16 amino acids. The germline V and J ends were trimmed by 5 bases and 4 bases, with 21 bases remaining between them. The DNA for the CDR3 is TGTGCCAGCAGTACCCGGACCCCTGAGTTCGGGTACGAGCAGTACTTC. It translates to CASSTRTPEFGYEQYF.

The gene calls are TRBV2 and TRBJ1-1, with a tentative D call TRBD1 (6 bases). V dropped 8 bases and J dropped 1 base, with 11 bases sitting between them. Per the germline V gene, CDR1 is SNHLY and CDR2 is FYNNEI. The CDR3 length is 13 residues. The CDR3 sequence: CASLRTANTEAFF. The CDR3 DNA reads as TGTGCCAGCCTTAGGACAGCGAACACTGAAGCTTTCTTT.

Details on this clonotype: Possible read error: a much larger clone is one base away. V usage is TRBV9 and J usage is TRBJ2-5; 10 bases are a match to TRBD2. The CDR3 consists of 15 residues. The germline V gene has CDR1 SGDLS and CDR2 YYNGEE. CDR3 in DNA: TGTGCCAGCAGCGCCGGGACTAGCGATGACGAGACCCGGTACTTC. Translation: CASSAGTSDDETRYF.

The V gene is TRBV15, the J gene TRBJ1-2; D not resolved. The ends were cut back, 1 base at V and 1 base at J, with 1 base in the middle. This CDR3 has 12 residues. Germline assignment: CDR1 LNHNV and CDR2 YYDKDF (reference sequence). The CDR3 is CATSRVNYGYTF. DNA of the CDR3: TGTGCCACCAGCAGAGTTAACTATGGCTACACCTTC.